A selection of T cell receptor beta chains follows, all from one sample in a study of CD8 T cells in ankylosing spondylitis. TCRdb recomputed calls from the 5' RACE reads with MiXCR, one row per CDR3 protein. The data contain more than 650,000 distinct CDR3 sequences, around 11% of them singletons. Material for sequencing was blood, either unsorted or a sorted T cell fraction (not recorded which). The receptors stem from a male donor with ankylosing spondylitis. The CDR3 runs from the conserved cysteine through the conserved F or W. The D gene is left open where the match is weak. Where a row states a size, it is once, few, many or the class of an expanded clone; other rows omit it.

v_call	j_call	d_call	clone_size	cdr3_aa	cdr3_nt
TRBV6-1	TRBJ2-7	NA	NA	CASSKGQRSSYEQYF	TGTGCCAGCAGTAAAGGACAGCGCAGCTCCTACGAGCAGTACTTC
TRBV5-6	TRBJ1-4	NA	NA	CASSEDRWTNEKLFF	TGTGCCAGCAGCGAAGACAGGTGGACTAATGAAAAACTGTTTTTT
TRBV7-9	TRBJ2-5	NA	NA	CASSLPVTRYQETQYF	TGTGCCAGCAGCTTACCCGTGACACGGTACCAAGAGACCCAGTACTTC
TRBV30	TRBJ1-5	NA	NA	CAWSEQSNQPQHF	TGTGCCTGGAGTGAGCAGAGCAATCAGCCCCAGCATTTT
TRBV9	TRBJ1-3	NA	few	CASSVVGTIGNTIYF	TGTGCCAGCAGCGTAGTGGGGACGATTGGAAACACCATATATTTT
TRBV7-2	TRBJ2-7	TRBD2	many	CASSPGLGGEQYF	TGTGCCAGCAGCCCGGGACTAGGCGGGGAGCAGTACTTC
TRBV6-5	TRBJ1-1	NA	few	CASSYSRENTEAFF	TGTGCCAGCAGTTACTCGAGGGAGAACACTGAAGCTTTCTTT
TRBV6-2/TRBV6-3	TRBJ1-2	NA	few	CASNNGQFYGYTF	TGTGCCAGCAACAACGGACAGTTCTATGGCTACACCTTC
TRBV15	TRBJ2-7	NA	few	CATSRDPRYRASYEQYF	TGTGCCACCAGCAGAGATCCCCGGTACAGGGCCTCCTACGAGCAGTACTTC
TRBV20-1	TRBJ2-1	NA	many	CSVRRKYNEQFF	TGCAGTGTACGGCGGAAATACAATGAGCAGTTCTTC
TRBV5-6	TRBJ1-5	NA	few	CASSFYRDNQPQHF	TGTGCCAGCAGCTTCTATAGGGACAATCAGCCCCAGCATTTT
TRBV20-1	TRBJ2-7	TRBD2	NA	CSAIPGLAREQYF	TGCAGTGCTATACCGGGACTAGCGAGAGAGCAGTACTTC
TRBV11-2	TRBJ2-2	NA	many	CASAGLRVRTGELFF	TGTGCCAGCGCCGGGCTGAGGGTTAGGACCGGGGAGCTGTTTTTT
TRBV20-1	TRBJ1-5	NA	few	CSARDARGAQHF	TGCAGTGCTAGAGATGCACGAGGAGCCCAGCATTTT
TRBV5-1	TRBJ1-1	NA	few	CASSFRPARGTTEAFF	TGCGCCAGCAGCTTCCGCCCGGCACGAGGGACCACTGAAGCTTTCTTT
TRBV7-2	TRBJ2-2	NA	NA	CASSLADATGELFF	TGTGCCAGCAGCTTAGCGGACGCGACCGGGGAGCTGTTTTTT
TRBV20-1	TRBJ2-5	NA	NA	CSAPGPERETQYF	TGCAGTGCTCCGGGACCCGAAAGGGAGACCCAGTACTTC